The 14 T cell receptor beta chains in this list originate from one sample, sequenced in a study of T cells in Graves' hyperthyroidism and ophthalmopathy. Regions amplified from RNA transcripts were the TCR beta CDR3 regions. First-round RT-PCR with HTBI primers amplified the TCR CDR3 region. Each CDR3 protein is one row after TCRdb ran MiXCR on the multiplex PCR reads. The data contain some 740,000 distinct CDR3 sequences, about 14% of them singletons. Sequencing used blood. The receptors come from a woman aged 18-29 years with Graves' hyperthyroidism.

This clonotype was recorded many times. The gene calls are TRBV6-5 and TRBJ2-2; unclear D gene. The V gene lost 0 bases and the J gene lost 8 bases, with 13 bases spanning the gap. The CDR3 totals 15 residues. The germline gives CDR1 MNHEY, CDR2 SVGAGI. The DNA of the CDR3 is TGTGCCAGCAGTTACTCGGGGAATAATCCGGGGGAGCTGTTTTTT. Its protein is CASSYSGNNPGELFF.

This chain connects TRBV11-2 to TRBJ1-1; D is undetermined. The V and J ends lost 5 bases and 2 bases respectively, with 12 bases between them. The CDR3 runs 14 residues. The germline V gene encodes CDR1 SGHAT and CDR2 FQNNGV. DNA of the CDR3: TGTGCCAGCAGCCCCGGAACATCAAACACTGAAGCTTTCTTT. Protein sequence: CASSPGTSNTEAFF.

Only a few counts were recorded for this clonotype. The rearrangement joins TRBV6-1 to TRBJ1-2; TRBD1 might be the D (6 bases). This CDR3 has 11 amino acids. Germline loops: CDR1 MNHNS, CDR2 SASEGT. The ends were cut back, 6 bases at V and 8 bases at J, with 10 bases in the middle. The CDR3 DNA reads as TGTGCCAGCAGAACAGGGAAGGGCTACACCTTC. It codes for CASRTGKGYTF.

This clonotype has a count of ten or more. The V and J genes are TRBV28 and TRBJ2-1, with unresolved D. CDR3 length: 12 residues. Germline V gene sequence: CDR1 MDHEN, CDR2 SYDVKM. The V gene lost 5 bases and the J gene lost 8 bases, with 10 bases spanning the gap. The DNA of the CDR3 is TGTGCCAGCAGTCCCCTTTTATATGAGCAGTTCTTC. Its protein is CASSPLLYEQFF.

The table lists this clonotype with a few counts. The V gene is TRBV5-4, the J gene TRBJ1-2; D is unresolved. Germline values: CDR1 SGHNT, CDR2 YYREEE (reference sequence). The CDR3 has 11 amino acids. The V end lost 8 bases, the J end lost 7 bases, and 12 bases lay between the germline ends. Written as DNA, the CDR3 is TGTGCCAGACGGAAGGTGGCTGGCTACACCTTC. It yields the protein CARRKVAGYTF.

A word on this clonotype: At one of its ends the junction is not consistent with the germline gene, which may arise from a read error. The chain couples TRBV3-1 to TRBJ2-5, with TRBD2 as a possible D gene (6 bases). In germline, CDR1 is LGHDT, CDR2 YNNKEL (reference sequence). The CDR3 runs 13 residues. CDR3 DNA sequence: TGTGCCAGCAGCCTCGCCCCCCGGGAGATCCAGTACTTC. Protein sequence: CASSLAPREIQYF.

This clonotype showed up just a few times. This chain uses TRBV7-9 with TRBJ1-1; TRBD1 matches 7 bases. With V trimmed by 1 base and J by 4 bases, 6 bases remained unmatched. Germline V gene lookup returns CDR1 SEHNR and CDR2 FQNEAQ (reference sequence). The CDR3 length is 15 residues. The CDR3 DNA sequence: TGTGCCAGCAGCTTAGTACCTACAGGGGTCACTGAAGCTTTCTTT. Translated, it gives CASSLVPTGVTEAFF. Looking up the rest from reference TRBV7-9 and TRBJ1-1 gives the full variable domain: DTGVSQNPRHKITKRGQNVTFRCDPISEHNRLYWYRQTLGQGPEFLTYFQNEAQLEKSRLLSDRFSAERPKGSFSTLEIQRTEQGDSAMYLCASSLVPTGVTEAFFGQGTRLTVV.

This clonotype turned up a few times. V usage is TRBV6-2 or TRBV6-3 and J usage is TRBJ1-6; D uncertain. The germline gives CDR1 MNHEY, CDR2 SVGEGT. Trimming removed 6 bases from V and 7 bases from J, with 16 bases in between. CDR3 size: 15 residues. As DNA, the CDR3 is TGTGCCAGCAGCTACGGCGGCAGGTCAAATTCACCCCTCCACTTT. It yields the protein CASSYGGRSNSPLHF.

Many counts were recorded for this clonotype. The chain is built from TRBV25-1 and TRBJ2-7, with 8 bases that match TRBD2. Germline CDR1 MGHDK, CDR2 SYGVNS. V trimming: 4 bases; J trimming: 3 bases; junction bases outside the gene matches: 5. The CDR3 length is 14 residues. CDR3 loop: CASSATSVVYEQYF. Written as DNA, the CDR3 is TGTGCCAGCAGTGCGACTAGCGTCGTCTACGAGCAGTACTTC.

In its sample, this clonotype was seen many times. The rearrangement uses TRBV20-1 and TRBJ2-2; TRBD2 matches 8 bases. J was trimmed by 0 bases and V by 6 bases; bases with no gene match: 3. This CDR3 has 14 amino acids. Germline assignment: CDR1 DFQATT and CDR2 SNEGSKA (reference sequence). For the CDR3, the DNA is TGCAGTGCGCTTAGCGGGGCGAACACCGGGGAGCTGTTTTTT. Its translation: CSALSGANTGELFF.

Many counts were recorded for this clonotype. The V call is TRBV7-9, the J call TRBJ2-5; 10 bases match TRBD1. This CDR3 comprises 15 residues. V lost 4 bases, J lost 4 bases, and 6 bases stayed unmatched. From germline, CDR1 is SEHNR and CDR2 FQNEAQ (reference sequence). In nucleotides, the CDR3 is TGTGCCAGCAGCTACGGGACAGGGGTTCTAGAGACCCAGTACTTC. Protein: CASSYGTGVLETQYF.

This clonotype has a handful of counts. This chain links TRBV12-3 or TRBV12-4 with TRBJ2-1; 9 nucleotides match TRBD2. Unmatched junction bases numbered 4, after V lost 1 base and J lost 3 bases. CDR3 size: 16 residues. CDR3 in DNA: TGTGCCAGCAGTTTAGGGCTAGCGGGAAACTACAATGAGCAGTTCTTC. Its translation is CASSLGLAGNYNEQFF.

The CDR3 spells CASSLDRGMSGGPSQYF. The DNA for the CDR3 is TGTGCCAGCAGCTTAGACCGGGGTATGTCGGGAGGGCCATCGCAGTATTTT. The rearrangement uses TRBV7-9 and TRBJ2-3; 8 positions agree with TRBD2. The CDR3 runs to 17 residues. Germline CDR1 SEHNR, CDR2 FQNEAQ (reference sequence). Trimming removed 1 base from V and 10 bases from J; junction bases left unmatched: 16.

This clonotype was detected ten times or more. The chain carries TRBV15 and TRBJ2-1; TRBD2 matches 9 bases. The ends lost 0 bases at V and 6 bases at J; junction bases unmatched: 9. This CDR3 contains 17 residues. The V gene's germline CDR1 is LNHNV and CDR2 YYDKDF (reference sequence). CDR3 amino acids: CATSRDALAGVSNEQFF. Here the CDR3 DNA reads TGTGCCACCAGCAGAGATGCGTTAGCGGGAGTGTCCAATGAGCAGTTCTTC.